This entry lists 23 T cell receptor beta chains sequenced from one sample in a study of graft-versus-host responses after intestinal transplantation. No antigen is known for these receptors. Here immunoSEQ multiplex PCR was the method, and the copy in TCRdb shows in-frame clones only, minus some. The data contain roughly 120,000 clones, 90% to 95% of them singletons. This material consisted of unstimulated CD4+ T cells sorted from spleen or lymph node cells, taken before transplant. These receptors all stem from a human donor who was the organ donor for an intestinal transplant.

CDR3 sequence: CSVGVGSTDTQYF. CDR3 DNA sequence: TGCAGCGTTGGAGTAGGGAGCACAGATACGCAGTATTTT. The chain couples TRBV29-1 to TRBJ2-3; D unclear. The CDR3 is 13 residues long. Trimming took off 4 bases at V and 0 bases at J, with 8 bases between the two ends. Germline-derived CDR1 and CDR2 are SQVTM and ANQGSEA.

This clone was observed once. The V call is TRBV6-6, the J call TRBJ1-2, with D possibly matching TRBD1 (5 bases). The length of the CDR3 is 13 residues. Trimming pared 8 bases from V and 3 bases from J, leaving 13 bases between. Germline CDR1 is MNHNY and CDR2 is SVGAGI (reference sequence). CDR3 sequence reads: CASGRAGDYGYTF. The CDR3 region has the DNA TGTGCCAGCGGCAGGGCCGGGGACTATGGCTACACCTTC.

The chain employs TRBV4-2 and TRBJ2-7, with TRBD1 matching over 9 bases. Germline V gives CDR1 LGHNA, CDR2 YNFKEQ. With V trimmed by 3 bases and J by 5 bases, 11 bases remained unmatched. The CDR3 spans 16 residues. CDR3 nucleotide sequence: TGTGCCAGCAGCCAGACCACGGGACAGGGAACGGACGAGCAGTACTTC. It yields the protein CASSQTTGQGTDEQYF.

CDR3 coding DNA: TGTGCCAGCAGTTACTCGCCTAGCGGGATAAACGAGCAGTACTTC. Translating gives CASSYSPSGINEQYF. The rearrangement links TRBV6-6 to TRBJ2-7; 9 bases agree with TRBD2. This CDR3 contains 15 residues. The V and J ends lost 0 bases and 5 bases, in that order; junction bases with no gene match: 5. CDR1 and CDR2 (germline): MNHNY, SVGAGI (reference sequence).

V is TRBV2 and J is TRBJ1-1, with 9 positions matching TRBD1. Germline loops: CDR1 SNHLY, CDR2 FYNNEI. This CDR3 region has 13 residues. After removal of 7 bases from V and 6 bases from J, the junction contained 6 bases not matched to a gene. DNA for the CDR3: TGTGCCAGCACCGAGACAGGGGGGTCTGAAGCTTTCTTT. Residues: CASTETGGSEAFF.

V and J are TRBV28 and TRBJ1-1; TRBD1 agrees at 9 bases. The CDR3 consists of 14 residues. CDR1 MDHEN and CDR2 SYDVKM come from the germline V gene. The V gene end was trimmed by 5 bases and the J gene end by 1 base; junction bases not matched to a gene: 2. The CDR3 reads CASSRQGGNTEAFF. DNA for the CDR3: TGTGCCAGCAGTCGACAGGGGGGGAACACTGAAGCTTTCTTT. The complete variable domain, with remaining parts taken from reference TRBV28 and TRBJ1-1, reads DVKVTQSSRYLVKRTGEKVFLECVQDMDHENMFWYRQDPGLGLRLIYFSYDVKMKEKGDIPEGYSVSREKKERFSLILESASTNQTSMYLCASSRQGGNTEAFFGQGTRLTVV.

The CDR3 protein is CASSAGGLNTGELFF. CDR3 in DNA: TGTGCCAGCAGTGCAGGGGGCCTGAACACCGGGGAGCTGTTTTTT. The genes are TRBV25-1 and TRBJ2-2; 8 positions match TRBD1. Trimming took 4 bases from V and 1 from J; bases not matched to a gene: 2. The CDR3 spans 15 residues. Germline assignment: CDR1 MGHDK and CDR2 SYGVNS.

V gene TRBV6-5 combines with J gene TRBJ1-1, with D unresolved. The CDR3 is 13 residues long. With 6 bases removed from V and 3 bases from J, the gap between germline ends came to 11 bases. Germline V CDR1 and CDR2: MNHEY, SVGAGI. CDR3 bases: TGTGCCAGCAGCTCCCCCGCCCACACTGAAGCTTTCTTT. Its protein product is CASSSPAHTEAFF.

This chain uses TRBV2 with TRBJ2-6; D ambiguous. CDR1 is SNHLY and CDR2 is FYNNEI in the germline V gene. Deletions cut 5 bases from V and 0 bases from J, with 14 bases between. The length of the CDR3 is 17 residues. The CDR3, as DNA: TGTGCCAGCAGTCATTTTTTAAGCGACTCTGGGGCCAACGTCCTGACTTTC. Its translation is CASSHFLSDSGANVLTF. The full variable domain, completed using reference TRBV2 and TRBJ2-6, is EPEVTQTPSHQVTQMGQEVILRCVPISNHLYFYWYRQILGQKVEFLVSFYNNEISEKSEIFDDQFSVERPDGSNFTLKIRSTKLEDSAMYFCASSHFLSDSGANVLTFGAGSRLTVL.

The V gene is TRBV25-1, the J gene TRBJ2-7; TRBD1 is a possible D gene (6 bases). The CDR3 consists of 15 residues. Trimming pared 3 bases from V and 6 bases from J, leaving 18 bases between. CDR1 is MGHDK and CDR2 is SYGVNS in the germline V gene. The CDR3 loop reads CASSDPGAPGSEQYF. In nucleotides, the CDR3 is TGTGCCAGCAGTGACCCAGGGGCTCCGGGATCCGAGCAGTACTTC.

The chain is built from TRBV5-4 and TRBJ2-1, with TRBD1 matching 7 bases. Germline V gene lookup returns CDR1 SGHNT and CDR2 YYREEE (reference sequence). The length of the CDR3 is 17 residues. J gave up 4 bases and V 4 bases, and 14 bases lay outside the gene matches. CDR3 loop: CASSVPQGTQTYNEQFF. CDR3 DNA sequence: TGTGCCAGCAGCGTACCACAGGGGACCCAAACATACAATGAGCAGTTCTTC.

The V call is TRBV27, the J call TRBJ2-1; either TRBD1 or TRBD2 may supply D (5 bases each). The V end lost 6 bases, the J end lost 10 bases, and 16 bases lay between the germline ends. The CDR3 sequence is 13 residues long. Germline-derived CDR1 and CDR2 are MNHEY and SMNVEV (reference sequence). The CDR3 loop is CASSRDAPYEQFF. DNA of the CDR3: TGTGCCAGCAGCCGGGACGCACCCTACGAGCAGTTCTTC.

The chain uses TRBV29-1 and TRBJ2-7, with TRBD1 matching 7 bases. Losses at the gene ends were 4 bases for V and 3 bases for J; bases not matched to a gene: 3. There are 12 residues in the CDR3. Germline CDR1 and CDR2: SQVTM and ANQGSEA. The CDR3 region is CSVGDSFYEQYF. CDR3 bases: TGCAGCGTTGGGGACAGTTTCTACGAGCAGTACTTC.

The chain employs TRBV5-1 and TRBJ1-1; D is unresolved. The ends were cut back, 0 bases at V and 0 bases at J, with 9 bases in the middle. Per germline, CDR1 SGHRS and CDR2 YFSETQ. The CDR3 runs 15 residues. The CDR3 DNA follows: TGCGCCAGCAGCTTGGCGGGTAGGATGAACACTGAAGCTTTCTTT. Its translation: CASSLAGRMNTEAFF.

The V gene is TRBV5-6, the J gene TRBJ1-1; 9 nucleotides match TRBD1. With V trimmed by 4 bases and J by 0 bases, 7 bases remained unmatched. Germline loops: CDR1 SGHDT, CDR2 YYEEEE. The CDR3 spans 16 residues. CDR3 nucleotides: TGTGCCAGCAGCCCTTGGACAGGGGTAATGAACACTGAAGCTTTCTTT. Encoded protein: CASSPWTGVMNTEAFF.

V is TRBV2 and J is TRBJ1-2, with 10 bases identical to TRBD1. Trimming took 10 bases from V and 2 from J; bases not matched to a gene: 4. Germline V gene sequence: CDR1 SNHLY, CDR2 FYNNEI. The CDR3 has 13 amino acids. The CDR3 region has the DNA TGTGCCACCAGACAGGGGGCCAACTATGGCTACACCTTC. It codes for CATRQGANYGYTF. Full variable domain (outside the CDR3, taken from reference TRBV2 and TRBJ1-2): EPEVTQTPSHQVTQMGQEVILRCVPISNHLYFYWYRQILGQKVEFLVSFYNNEISEKSEIFDDQFSVERPDGSNFTLKIRSTKLEDSAMYFCATRQGANYGYTFGSGTRLTVV.

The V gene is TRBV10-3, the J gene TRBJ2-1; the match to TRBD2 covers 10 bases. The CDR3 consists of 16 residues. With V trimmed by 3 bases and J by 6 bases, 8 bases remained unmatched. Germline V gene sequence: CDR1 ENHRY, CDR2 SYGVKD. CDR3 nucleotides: TGTGCCATCAGTGACGGTTGGGGACTAGCGTTCAATGAGCAGTTCTTC. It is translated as CAISDGWGLAFNEQFF.

DNA of the CDR3: TGTGCCATCAGTGAGTGGTCAGCGGGAGGGCCCGGGGAGCTGTTTTTT. It is translated as CAISEWSAGGPGELFF. This chain links TRBV10-3 with TRBJ2-2, with 10 positions matching TRBD2. The CDR3 sequence is 16 residues long. Trimming cost V 1 base and J 6 bases; bases outside gene matches: 5. Germline V gene lookup returns CDR1 ENHRY and CDR2 SYGVKD.

CDR3 nucleotide sequence: TGCGCCAGCAGCTTGCGGGGGACAGTAAACAATGAGCAGTTCTTC. Translated, it gives CASSLRGTVNNEQFF. The V gene is TRBV5-1, the J gene TRBJ2-1; tentatively, D is TRBD1 (7 bases). The V gene's germline CDR1 is SGHRS and CDR2 YFSETQ. The CDR3 extends over 15 amino acids. V was shortened by 1 base and J by 5 bases, with 13 bases between the two germline ends.

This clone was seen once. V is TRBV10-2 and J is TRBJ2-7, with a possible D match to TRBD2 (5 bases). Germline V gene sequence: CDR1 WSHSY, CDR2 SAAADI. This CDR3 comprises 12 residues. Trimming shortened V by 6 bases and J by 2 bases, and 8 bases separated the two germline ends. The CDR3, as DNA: TGCGCCAGCAGCGGGATAGCCTACGAGCAGTACTTC. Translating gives CASSGIAYEQYF.

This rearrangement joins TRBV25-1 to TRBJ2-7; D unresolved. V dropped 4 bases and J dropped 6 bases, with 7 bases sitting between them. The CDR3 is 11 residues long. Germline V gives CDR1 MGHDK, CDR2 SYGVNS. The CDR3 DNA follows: TGTGCCAGCAGTGTATCTCGCGAGCAGTACTTC. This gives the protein CASSVSREQYF.

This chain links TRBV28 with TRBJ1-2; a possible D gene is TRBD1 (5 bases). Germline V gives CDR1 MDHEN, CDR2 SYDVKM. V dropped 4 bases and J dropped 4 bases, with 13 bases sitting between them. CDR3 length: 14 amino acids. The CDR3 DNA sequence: TGTGCCAGCAGTTCCCAGGGCGGACCCTATGGCTACACCTTC. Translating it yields CASSSQGGPYGYTF.

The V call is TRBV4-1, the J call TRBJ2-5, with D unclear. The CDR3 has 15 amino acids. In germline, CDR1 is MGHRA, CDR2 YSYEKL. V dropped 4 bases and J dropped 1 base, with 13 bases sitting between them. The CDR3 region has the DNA TGCGCCAGCAGCCCTCGTTGGCAGGTCCAAGAGACCCAGTACTTC. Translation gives CASSPRWQVQETQYF.